This T cell receptor (beta chain) was identified in a study of identical twins. Study-wide results and caveats: Zero-insertion analyses were open to partial confounding by invariant MAIT and iNKT cells.

This clonotype was seen a single time. Its cognate antigen is unknown. TCRdb re-called the 5' RACE reads through MiXCR, storing one row per CDR3 protein. This sample has 450,000 or so distinct CDR3 sequences, with 11% to 15% found just once. These same data were also listed under a study on yellow fever vaccine responses in identical twins.

The sample taken for sequencing was CD4+ T cells sorted from blood. The sequence came from a woman aged 18-35 years in good health.

The CDR3 DNA reads as TGTGCCAGCACAAGGACTACATTGAGCTCCTACAATGAGCAGTTCTTC. It yields the protein CASTRTTLSSYNEQFF. The chain couples TRBV2 to TRBJ2-1, with D possibly TRBD2 on 6 matching bases. Germline loops: CDR1 SNHLY, CDR2 FYNNEI. There are 16 residues in the CDR3. V dropped 7 bases and J dropped 0 bases, with 16 bases sitting between them.